Below, one TCR beta chain is given with its context. This clonotype was seen only a few times. No cognate antigen has been identified for it. The sample holds no much larger clone one base away, and base qualities are not on file. The sample originates from a study of CD8 T cells in ankylosing spondylitis (dated by TCRdb to 2016 to 2017). A note on the overall study: The study set out to find disease-linked TCR variants by profiling T cell receptor beta repertoires in ankylosing spondylitis patients and healthy donors. The whole study cohort included about a hundred healthy donors and 25 ankylosing spondylitis patients. Peripheral blood was sampled, and synovial fluid was also collected from ankylosing spondylitis patients. Findings and caveats that apply to the study as a whole: The disease-linked clones were reported to be significantly enriched in matched synovial fluid samples from ankylosing spondylitis patients. Some TCR beta motif variants had previously been reported in synovial fluid and blood of reactive arthritis patients, which suggested common disease-initiation mechanisms. In peripheral blood, the disease-linked clones were found at relatively low frequencies and had a CD8+ phenotype. A TCR beta motif of fewer than 10 highly homologous amino acid variants appeared characteristic of blood from ankylosing spondylitis patients.

Instrument on record: Illumina HiSeq 2500. Quantitative 5'-RACE with molecular barcodes was the method used to prepare the TCR beta libraries. For the original study's pipeline: Disease-linked TCR variants were identified with a new computational method built on a probabilistic model of VDJ rearrangement. The public reads were reprocessed in TCRdb via fastp at Q25 and MiXCR, keeping in-frame beta chains. Each entry merges the rows of one CDR3 protein and shows their most common DNA and genes. TCRdb, not the original authors, processed these V and J calls. This sample comprises approximately 220,000 distinct CDR3 sequences, more than 25% of them detected only once. The ten largest clones take up under 7% of the sample. The CDR3 measures 13 amino acids from cysteine to phenylalanine. The entry retains the CDR3 DNA only, 39 bases that are in frame from base 1. CDR1 and CDR2 are read off the germline V gene as MGHRA and YSYEKL. Cut back by 2 bases and 8 bases, the V and J ends lie 9 bases apart.

The chain joins TRBV4-1 to TRBJ1-4; TRBD1 might be the D gene, on 5 matching bases. This TCR was recovered from a male donor with ankylosing spondylitis or in good health (not recorded which). Sequencing used blood, either unsorted or a sorted T cell fraction (not recorded which). CDR3 protein: CASSQPGNEKLFF. Here is the DNA: TGCGCCAGCAGCCAACCAGGGAACGAAAAACTGTTTTTT.